Here is one T cell receptor beta chain with its context. The record originates from a study of cytotoxic CD8 clonotypes in ibrutinib-treated CLL. V was shortened by 8 bases and J by 4 bases, with 18 bases between the two germline ends. CDR1 is MNHNS and CDR2 is SASEGT in the germline V gene. The CDR3 sequence is 15 residues long. The planned depth of sequencing spanned 1 in 200,000 to 1 in 1 million T cells. Profiled with immunoSEQ multiplex PCR; TCRdb holds only in-frame clones, not every one. This sample has 90,000 to 150,000 clones, with under 70% found just once. This TCR came from a human donor with chronic lymphocytic leukemia. The specimen comprised PBMCs, sampled after 24 months of ibrutinib treatment. V and J are TRBV6-1 and TRBJ1-5; perhaps TRBD1 as D (5 bases). In nucleotides, the CDR3 is TGTGCCAGCCAGGATCGGGCAGGGATTAATCAGCCCCAGCATTTT. Translated, it gives CASQDRAGINQPQHF.